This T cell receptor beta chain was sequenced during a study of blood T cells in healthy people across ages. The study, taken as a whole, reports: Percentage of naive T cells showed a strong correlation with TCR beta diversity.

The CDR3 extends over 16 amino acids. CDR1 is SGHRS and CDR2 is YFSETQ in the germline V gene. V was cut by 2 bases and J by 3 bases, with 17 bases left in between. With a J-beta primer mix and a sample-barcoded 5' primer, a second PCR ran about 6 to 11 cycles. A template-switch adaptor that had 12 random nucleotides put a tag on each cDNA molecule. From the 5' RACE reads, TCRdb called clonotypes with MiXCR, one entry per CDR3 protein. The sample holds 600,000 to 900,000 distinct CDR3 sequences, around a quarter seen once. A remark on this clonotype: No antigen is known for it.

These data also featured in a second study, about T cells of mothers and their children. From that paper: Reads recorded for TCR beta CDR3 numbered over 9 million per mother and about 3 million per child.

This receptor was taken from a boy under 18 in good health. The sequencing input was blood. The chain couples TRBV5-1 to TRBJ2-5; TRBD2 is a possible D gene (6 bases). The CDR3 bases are TGCGCCAGCAGCTTAAGGGTAGCGGAATTAAAAGAGACCCAGTACTTC. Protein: CASSLRVAELKETQYF.